These T cell receptor beta chains were read from a single sample in a study of blood T cells in healthy people across ages. One entry per CDR3 protein, called by TCRdb with MiXCR from the 5' RACE reads. The table shows 700,000 to 900,000 distinct CDR3 sequences, with roughly 25% occurring only once. A further study also used this sample, focusing on T cells of mothers and their children.

Sequenced: blood. These receptors were taken from a boy aged 5-17 years in good health. Each CDR3 is given with its conserved first and last residue. The order of the fields is clone size, D gene, V gene, J gene, CDR3 protein, CDR3 DNA. D genes are given only for firm matches. Clone size appears in some rows only: once, few, many, or a class for an expanded clone.

few	-	TRBV25-1	TRBJ2-4	CASSEEDSTIAKNIQYF	TGTGCCAGCAGCGAGGAGGACAGCACCATAGCCAAAAACATTCAGTACTTC
-	TRBD1	TRBV7-9	TRBJ1-5	CASSSQGGVNQPQHF	TGTGCCAGCAGCTCCCAGGGGGGGGTCAATCAGCCCCAGCATTTT
-	-	TRBV28	TRBJ2-7	CASSFVGGKGPYEQYF	TGTGCCAGCAGTTTTGTAGGAGGAAAGGGTCCCTACGAGCAGTACTTC
few	TRBD1	TRBV5-1	TRBJ2-2	CASSLGGQRVNTGELFF	TGCGCCAGCAGCTTGGGGGGACAGCGAGTTAACACCGGGGAGCTGTTTTTT
-	-	TRBV7-8	TRBJ2-4	CASSPDRGGMKNIQYF	TGTGCCAGCAGCCCAGATCGCGGTGGCATGAAAAACATTCAGTACTTC
-	-	TRBV29-1	TRBJ1-2	CSVEDRLAGWLDYGYTF	TGCAGCGTTGAAGATCGTCTGGCAGGGTGGTTGGACTATGGCTACACCTTC
-	TRBD1	TRBV6-1	TRBJ1-4	CASTDRGRKLFF	TGTGCCAGCACGGACAGGGGAAGGAAACTGTTTTTT
-	-	TRBV4-3	TRBJ1-2	CASSQSVAGYGYTF	TGCGCCAGCAGCCAAAGTGTCGCAGGGTATGGCTACACCTTC
-	TRBD1	TRBV7-9	TRBJ1-2	CASSLYRGQDYGYTF	TGTGCCAGCAGCTTGTATAGGGGGCAAGACTATGGCTACACCTTC
-	-	TRBV11-2	TRBJ2-1	CASSPFLLGAYNEQFF	TGTGCCAGCAGCCCCTTTCTGCTGGGCGCCTACAATGAGCAGTTCTTC
-	TRBD1	TRBV24-1	TRBJ2-5	CATSESVDREETQYF	TGTGCCACCAGTGAATCCGTTGACAGGGAGGAGACCCAGTACTTC
-	TRBD2	TRBV2	TRBJ2-5	CASSERRGNQETQYF	TGTGCCAGCAGTGAAAGGCGGGGGAACCAAGAGACCCAGTACTTC
-	-	TRBV5-1	TRBJ2-5	CASSTPDQWRETQYF	TGCGCCAGCAGCACACCCGATCAGTGGCGCGAGACCCAGTACTTC
few	-	TRBV14	TRBJ2-4	CASSQVGGIQYF	TGTGCCAGCAGCCAGGTGGGGGGCATTCAGTACTTC
few	-	TRBV12-5	TRBJ2-2	CASGPRVGWNTGELFF	TGTGCTAGTGGCCCTCGGGTTGGCTGGAACACCGGGGAGCTGTTTTTT
few	-	TRBV2	TRBJ1-4	CASRIGGTSEKLFF	TGTGCCAGCCGAATCGGGGGAACGAGCGAAAAACTGTTTTTT
few	-	TRBV15	TRBJ2-1	CATNFGGNYNEQFF	TGTGCCACCAACTTCGGGGGCAACTACAATGAGCAGTTCTTC
few	-	TRBV7-9	TRBJ2-6	CASSLIAAGANVLTF	TGTGCCAGCAGCTTAATTGCGGCTGGGGCCAACGTCCTGACTTTC
-	TRBD1	TRBV5-1	TRBJ2-5	CASSWTGTVQETQYF	TGCGCCAGCAGTTGGACCGGGACAGTACAAGAGACCCAGTACTTC
few	TRBD1	TRBV23-1	TRBJ1-1	CASSDRGSGTEAFF	TGCGCCAGCAGTGACAGGGGGTCGGGCACTGAAGCTTTCTTT